The 10 T cell receptor beta chains listed next were all sequenced from one sample in a study of shared clonotypes between healthy human individuals. Clones were read by immunoSEQ multiplex PCR, and TCRdb kept only the in-frame ones, dropping some. Of around 1.6 million clones listed, 95% to 99% are singletons. Specimen: naive CD4+ T cells sorted from blood. Documented subset: CD45RA+ positively selected. Every receptor here comes from a man younger than 40 in good health.

The CDR3, as DNA: TGTGCCAGCTCACCAGGGGCAGGACTCGAGCAGTACTTC. This translates into CASSPGAGLEQYF. This chain joins TRBV18 and TRBJ2-7; either TRBD1 or TRBD2 may fit D (5 bases each). Germline CDR1 KGHSH, CDR2 LQKENI. Deletions cut 2 bases from V and 6 bases from J, with 11 bases between. The CDR3 spans 13 residues. Drawing the rest from reference TRBV18 and TRBJ2-7, the complete variable domain is NAGVMQNPRHLVRRRGQEARLRCSPMKGHSHVYWYRQLPEEGLKFMVYLQKENIIDESGMPKERFSAEFPKEGPSILRIQQVVRGDSAAYFCASSPGAGLEQYFGPGTRLTVT.

Note on this clone: This sample also contains other DNA sequences that code for the same CDR3. The chain employs TRBV18 and TRBJ2-1, with D perhaps matching TRBD1 (6 bases). The CDR3 totals 16 residues. V was trimmed by 6 bases and J by 0 bases, leaving 15 bases between them. CDR1 is KGHSH, CDR2 LQKENI, per germline. The CDR3 here is CASSPITGSSYNEQFF. In DNA, the CDR3 is TGTGCCAGCTCGCCAATCACAGGGAGCTCCTACAATGAGCAGTTCTTC.

Points on this clone: In the same sample, other DNA sequences code for this CDR3. V usage is TRBV9 and J usage is TRBJ2-1; TRBD2 agrees at 12 bases. The junction had 2 bases not matched to a gene; V was cut back by 0 bases and J by 4 bases. The CDR3 is 16 residues long. CDR1 and CDR2 from the germline V gene are SGDLS and YYNGEE. The CDR3 region is CASSVGLAGDYNEQFF. In DNA, the CDR3 is TGTGCCAGCAGCGTAGGACTAGCGGGAGATTACAATGAGCAGTTCTTC.

The rearrangement uses TRBV12-5 and TRBJ2-7; no clear D gene. Trimming took 3 bases from V and 2 from J, leaving 29 bases between them. CDR3 length: 20 residues. CDR1 is LGHNT, CDR2 FRNRAP, per germline. CDR3 sequence reads: CASGFPRPSCTNKKTYEQYF. The CDR3 bases are TGTGCTAGTGGTTTTCCCCGTCCCTCGTGTACGAATAAAAAGACCTACGAGCAGTACTTC.

J is TRBJ2-1 and V is TRBV27, with TRBD1 matching 8 bases. V was clipped by 3 bases and J by 6 bases; unmatched bases: 10. This CDR3 is 16 amino acids long. Germline V gene lookup returns CDR1 MNHEY and CDR2 SMNVEV (reference sequence). The CDR3 nucleotides read TGTGCCAGCAGTTTCCCTGGACAGGGTAGGTTCAATGAGCAGTTCTTC. It specifies CASSFPGQGRFNEQFF.

For this clone: The junction shows a germline mismatch at one end, possibly a read error. This chain joins TRBV11-2 and TRBJ2-7, with 13 bases that match TRBD2. CDR3 size: 13 residues. Germline values: CDR1 SGHAT, CDR2 FQNNGV. The CDR3 protein is CASNQGLAGLTDF. CDR3 DNA sequence: TGTGCCAGCAACCAGGGACTAGCGGGACTAACGGACTTC.

CDR3 bases: TGTGCCAGCAGGACCGGGACTAGCGGGAGACTGTCCGGGGAGCTGTTTTTT. This gives the protein CASRTGTSGRLSGELFF. This chain uses TRBV2 with TRBJ2-2, with 14 bases matching TRBD2. Trimming took 6 bases from V and 6 from J; bases not matched to a gene: 9. The CDR3 runs 17 residues. Germline CDR1 and CDR2: SNHLY and FYNNEI.

CDR3 sequence: CASTPGSEATDTQYF. CDR3 in DNA: TGCGCCAGCACCCCGGGATCGGAAGCCACAGATACGCAGTATTTT. J is TRBJ2-3 and V is TRBV5-1, with a tentative D call TRBD2 (5 bases). The V end lost 6 bases, the J end lost 2 bases, and 16 bases lay between the germline ends. Germline V gives CDR1 SGHRS, CDR2 YFSETQ. This CDR3 is 15 amino acids long.

The chain uses TRBV15 and TRBJ1-2; D might be TRBD1 (5 bases). The V end lost 0 bases, the J end lost 7 bases, and 15 bases lay between the germline ends. The CDR3 covers 15 residues. Germline CDR1 and CDR2: LNHNV and YYDKDF (reference sequence). CDR3 protein: CATSRDMGLGSGYTF. As DNA, the CDR3 is TGTGCCACCAGCAGAGATATGGGGCTCGGTAGTGGCTACACCTTC.

This sequence joins TRBV9 and TRBJ2-1, with D maybe TRBD1 (6 bases). Germline assignment: CDR1 SGDLS and CDR2 YYNGEE. Between the trimmed V and J ends, which lost 4 bases and 3 bases, there was a span of 14 bases. CDR3 length equals 15 residues. In DNA, the CDR3 is TGTGCCAGCAGCCTAGAGGGGGACAACTACAATGAGCAGTTCTTC. Translating it yields CASSLEGDNYNEQFF.